Listed below are T cell receptor beta chains from one sample, sequenced in a study of cytomegalovirus exposure and HLA in healthy donors. Sequencing used immunoSEQ multiplex PCR; TCRdb keeps in-frame clones, though not all of them. The table includes about 180,000 clones, 84% detected once. The sequenced sample consisted of PBMCs. The receptors were gathered from a man aged 25 to 40 in good health and CMV-seronegative. The CDR3 runs from the conserved cysteine through the conserved F or W. Fields, in order: J gene, V gene, D gene, CDR3 protein. A D gene is named only where the DNA matches it firmly.

>TRBJ2-1|TRBV11-3|NA
CASSLASDEQFF
>TRBJ2-7|TRBV19|TRBD2
CASRVTSGKGEQYF
>TRBJ2-1|TRBV6-5|NA
CASSYSTGVVYNEQFF
>TRBJ2-2|TRBV2|NA
CASSVLGVDRVGAGELFF
>TRBJ2-3|TRBV15|TRBD2
CATSRGGTSGFTDTQYF
>TRBJ1-2|TRBV5-8|NA
CASKRGSLTINYGYTF
>TRBJ2-1|TRBV19|TRBD2
CASSSLAGVAWNEQFF
>TRBJ2-2|TRBV18|NA
CASSLWRGDTGELFF
>TRBJ2-7|TRBV18|NA
CASSPRQERYEQYF
>TRBJ1-2|TRBV2|TRBD1
CASRHTGDVTLGYTF
>TRBJ2-3|TRBV9|NA
CASSPYTVKDTQYF
>TRBJ2-4|TRBV5-4|TRBD2
CASSIGTSGTVTLAKNIQYF
>TRBJ2-7|TRBV27|TRBD1
CASSADRAYEQYF
>TRBJ2-7|TRBV6-1|NA
CGVTGSNEQYF
>TRBJ2-7|TRBV11-2|TRBD2
CASSVGLAYEQYF
>TRBJ2-7|TRBV6-5|TRBD1
CASRRTGPHEQYF
>TRBJ1-2|TRBV15|NA
CATSPPEGSGYTF
>TRBJ2-7|TRBV7-6|TRBD2
CASSLAASGHLYEQYF
>TRBJ2-1|TRBV5-1|NA
CASSPGASNEQFF
>TRBJ2-2|TRBV27|NA
CASSSTGRWAGELFF
>TRBJ2-5|TRBV5-6|NA
CASSSLDYSGAETQYF
>TRBJ2-1|TRBV11-3|NA
CASSFRSTGYNEQFF
>TRBJ2-3|TRBV4-2|NA
CASSQVLRGSSTDTQYF
>TRBJ2-7|TRBV7-2|NA
CASSLAQRRYEQYF
>TRBJ1-2|TRBV28|NA
CASSPTGDGYTF
>TRBJ1-5|TRBV27|TRBD1
CASSLRGQPQHF
>TRBJ2-1|TRBV5-1|NA
CASSLAGNNEQFF
>TRBJ1-1|TRBV18|TRBD1
CASSPSGTGRTEAFF
>TRBJ2-6|TRBV27|TRBD1
CASSPSPGTAKFSSGANVLTF
>TRBJ2-1|TRBV13|NA
CASSVANIGEQFF
>TRBJ2-5|TRBV30|TRBD2
CARSGGPSQTQYF
>TRBJ1-6|TRBV5-1|NA
CASSLDEVVRPPHF
>TRBJ2-7|TRBV5-5|TRBD2
CASSRSGAGGPRSYEQYF
>TRBJ1-5|TRBV7-8|NA
CASSPLNQPQHF
>TRBJ1-4|TRBV7-6|TRBD1
CASSTRTGTNEKLFF
>TRBJ2-3|TRBV6-6|TRBD2
CASLSGRASTDTQYF
>TRBJ2-3|TRBV5-1|TRBD1
CASSWRGQGAGEDTQYF
>TRBJ1-4|TRBV27|NA
CASSAADATNEKLFF
>TRBJ2-7|TRBV7-9|TRBD2
CASSSISGNSYEQYF
>TRBJ1-2|TRBV28|NA
CASSTIRPWGYTF
>TRBJ1-3|TRBV27|NA
CASRAAGAFSGNTIYF
>TRBJ1-2|TRBV6-6|TRBD1
CASRGDRGVVGYTF
>TRBJ2-1|TRBV7-9|TRBD1
CASSLAMTGGYNEQFF
>TRBJ2-5|TRBV9|TRBD2
CASSSSGGRGETQYF
>TRBJ2-7|TRBV5-1|TRBD1
CASAGTGSYEQYF
>TRBJ2-7|TRBV7-9|NA
CASSLQGGSSYEQYF